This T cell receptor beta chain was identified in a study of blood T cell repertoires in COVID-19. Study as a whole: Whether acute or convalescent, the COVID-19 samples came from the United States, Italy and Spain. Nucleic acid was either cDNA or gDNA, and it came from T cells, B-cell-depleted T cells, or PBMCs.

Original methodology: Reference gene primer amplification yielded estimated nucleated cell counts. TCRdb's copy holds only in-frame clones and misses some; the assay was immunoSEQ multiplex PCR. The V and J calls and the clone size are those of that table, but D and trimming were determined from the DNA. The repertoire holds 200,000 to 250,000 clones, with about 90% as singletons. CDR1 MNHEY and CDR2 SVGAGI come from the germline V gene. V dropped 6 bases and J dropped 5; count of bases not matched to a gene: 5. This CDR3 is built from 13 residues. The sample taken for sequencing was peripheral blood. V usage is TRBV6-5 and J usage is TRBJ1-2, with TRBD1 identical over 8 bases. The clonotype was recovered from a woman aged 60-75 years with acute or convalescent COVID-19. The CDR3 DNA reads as TGTGCCAGCAGGCGGACAGGGTGGTATGGCTACACCTTC. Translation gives CASRRTGWYGYTF.